The clone carrying this T cell receptor beta chain turned up a few times. The entry originates in a study of OX40 agonist ivuxolimab in advanced cancers. The data were produced by immunoSEQ multiplex PCR, yet TCRdb's version contains in-frame clones alone and is incomplete. The sample lists approximately 130,000 clones; about 92% were seen once. The clonotype comes from an adult with an advanced solid tumor such as melanoma, head and neck, liver or kidney cancer. The sequencing used CD4+ or CD8+ T cells sorted from blood, collected in a trial of the OX40 agonist ivuxolimab.

CDR3: CASSLLAGVNQPQHF. The CDR3 coding sequence is TGTGCCAGCAGCTTACTGGCAGGGGTCAATCAGCCCCAGCATTTT. J is TRBJ1-5 and V is TRBV7-3; tentatively, D is TRBD1 (6 bases). This CDR3 has 15 amino acids. Germline-derived CDR1 and CDR2 are SGHTA and FQGTGA. V gave up 2 bases and J gave up 3 bases, with 11 bases separating them.